The T cell receptor (beta chain) described here comes from a study of blood T cell repertoires in COVID-19. This clone occurred a few times. Original methodology: Reference gene primer amplification gave estimated nucleated cell counts. Method: immunoSEQ multiplex PCR; TCRdb's copy keeps in-frame clones and lacks some. D and trimming come from the DNA, and the V and J calls and clone size come from that table. The table includes roughly 69,000 clones, roughly 85% detected once. Sequencing was carried out using peripheral blood. This TCR was sampled from a human donor in a cohort sampled during active COVID-19.

The CDR3 spells CASSRSVIAGELFF. CDR3 DNA: TGCGCCAGCAGCCGGAGTGTCATTGCCGGGGAGCTGTTTTTT. The chain has TRBV5-1 and TRBJ2-2, with unresolved D. The CDR3 spans 14 residues. Per the germline V gene, CDR1 is SGHRS and CDR2 is YFSETQ. Between the trimmed V and J ends, which lost 4 bases and 6 bases, there was a span of 13 bases.